The 5 T cell receptor beta chains below were found in one sample sequenced in a study of T cells in Graves' hyperthyroidism and ophthalmopathy. Amplification yielded TCR beta CDR3 regions, with RNA transcripts as the source. Primed by the HTBI set, a first-round RT-PCR was run on the TCR CDR3. TCRdb re-derived calls from the multiplex PCR reads in MiXCR, one entry per CDR3 protein. The repertoire holds 450,000 to 600,000 distinct CDR3 sequences, with just under 20% as singletons. The sample consisted of blood. Receptor source: a man aged 35 to 55 with Graves' ophthalmopathy.

This clonotype was detected many times. This chain uses TRBV3-1 with TRBJ1-2; 9 bases are shared with TRBD1. After removal of 4 bases from V and 4 bases from J, the junction contained 7 bases not matched to a gene. Germline V lookup: CDR1 LGHDT, CDR2 YNNKEL (reference sequence). The CDR3 spans 15 residues. The CDR3 loop is CASSRQGEVFYGYTF. The CDR3 DNA reads TGTGCCAGCAGCCGACAGGGGGAGGTTTTCTATGGCTACACCTTC.

This clonotype has more than one count but fewer than ten. The genes are TRBV10-1 and TRBJ2-3, with 9 bases lining up with TRBD2. The J segment lost 3 bases and the V segment lost 8 bases, leaving 6 bases of the junction unmatched. The CDR3 is 14 residues long. Per the germline V gene, CDR1 is WNHNN and CDR2 is SYGVQD (reference sequence). The CDR3 nucleotides read TGCGCCAGCCGTTTAGCGGGGGTGACAGATACGCAGTATTTT. Residues: CASRLAGVTDTQYF.

The chain couples TRBV28 to TRBJ1-5; D is possibly TRBD1 (5 bases). V shed 2 bases and J shed 2 bases, with 16 bases lying between them. Germline lookup yields CDR1 MDHEN and CDR2 SYDVKM. This CDR3 is built from 17 residues. DNA of the CDR3: TGTGCCAGCAGTTTACCCGGGGGGATTGGCGGCAATCAGCCCCAGCATTTT. The encoded protein is CASSLPGGIGGNQPQHF. Together with reference TRBV28 and TRBJ1-5, the CDR3 gives the full variable domain: DVKVTQSSRYLVKRTGEKVFLECVQDMDHENMFWYRQDPGLGLRLIYFSYDVKMKEKGDIPEGYSVSREKKERFSLILESASTNQTSMYLCASSLPGGIGGNQPQHFGDGTRLSIL.

The genes are TRBV20-1 and TRBJ2-1; weak D call: TRBD1 (6 bases). The germline CDR1 and CDR2 sequences are DFQATT and SNEGSKA (reference sequence). Between the trimmed V and J ends, which lost 4 bases and 8 bases, there was a span of 18 bases. There are 14 residues in the CDR3. This CDR3 is CSAIVLSTGYEQFF. The CDR3 DNA is TGCAGTGCTATAGTACTATCAACAGGGTATGAGCAGTTCTTC.

This clonotype was detected ten times or more. This sequence joins TRBV3-1 and TRBJ2-3, with a possible D match to TRBD2 (6 bases). The germline V and J ends were trimmed by 0 bases and 0 bases, with 10 bases remaining between them. This CDR3 region has 16 residues. Germline CDR1 and CDR2: LGHDT and YNNKEL (reference sequence). Written as DNA, the CDR3 is TGTGCCAGCAGCCAAGAAGGACTAACTAGCACAGATACGCAGTATTTT. It encodes CASSQEGLTSTDTQYF.